Included here is one T cell receptor beta chain sequence, with context. The data were produced by immunoSEQ multiplex PCR, yet TCRdb's version contains in-frame clones alone and is incomplete. This sample has about 110,000 clones, with approximately 94% found just once. This sample is part of a study of cytomegalovirus exposure and HLA in healthy donors. V lost 5 bases to trimming and J lost 5 bases; unmatched junction nucleotides: 0. Germline lookup yields CDR1 GTSNPN and CDR2 SVGIG (reference sequence). CDR3 length equals 12 residues. The TCR sequence derives from a young woman in good health and CMV-seronegative. V gene TRBV30 combines with J gene TRBJ1-4; 9 bases map to TRBD1. The sample consisted of PBMCs. The CDR3 loop is CAWGQGNEKLFF. CDR3 nucleotides: TGTGCCTGGGGACAGGGGAATGAAAAACTGTTTTTT.